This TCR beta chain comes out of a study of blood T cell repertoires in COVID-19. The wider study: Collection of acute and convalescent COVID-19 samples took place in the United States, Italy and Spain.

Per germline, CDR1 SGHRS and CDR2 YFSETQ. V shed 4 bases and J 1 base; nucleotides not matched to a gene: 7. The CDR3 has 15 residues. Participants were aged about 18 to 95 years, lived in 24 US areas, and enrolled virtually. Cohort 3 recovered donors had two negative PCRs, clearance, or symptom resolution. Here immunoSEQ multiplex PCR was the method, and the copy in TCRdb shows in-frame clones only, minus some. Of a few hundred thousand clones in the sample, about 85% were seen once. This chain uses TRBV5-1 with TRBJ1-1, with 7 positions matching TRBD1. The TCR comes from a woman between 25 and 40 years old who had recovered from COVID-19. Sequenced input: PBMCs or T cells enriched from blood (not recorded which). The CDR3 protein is CASSPWTGPNTEAFF. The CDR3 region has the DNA TGCGCCAGCAGCCCGTGGACAGGCCCGAACACTGAAGCTTTCTTT.